A selection of T cell receptor beta chains follows, all from one sample in a study of blood T cell repertoires in COVID-19. Here immunoSEQ multiplex PCR was the method, and the copy in TCRdb shows in-frame clones only, minus some. The table lists roughly 150,000 clones, about 87% of them singletons. The material sequenced was peripheral blood. Receptors originate from a woman in her sixties or seventies with COVID-19, enrolled during active disease. Each CDR3 is given with its conserved first and last residue. A D gene is named only where the DNA matches it firmly. Some rows mark clone size as missing; the rest say once, few, many or name a class of expanded clone.

size	V	J	D	DNA	CDR3
NA	TRBV20-1	TRBJ1-4	NA	TGCAGTGCTAGCAAAGAGGAAAAACTGTTTTTT	CSASKEEKLFF
few	TRBV7-9	TRBJ1-2	NA	TGTGCCAGCAGCTTACAGGGCCTAAACTATGGCTACACCTTC	CASSLQGLNYGYTF
NA	TRBV7-6	TRBJ2-3	TRBD2	TGTGCCAGCAGCTTAGACCAGGGACTAGCGGGGATAGATACGCAGTATTTT	CASSLDQGLAGIDTQYF
NA	TRBV5-1	TRBJ2-7	NA	TGCGCCACGTCTCTGGGGGGACTCGAGCAGTACTTC	CATSLGGLEQYF
NA	TRBV3-1/TRBV3-2	TRBJ2-7	NA	TGTGCCAGCAGCCAAGATCGAGACAGCTCCTACGAGCAGTACTTC	CASSQDRDSSYEQYF
once	TRBV6-5	TRBJ1-3	NA	TGTGCCAGCAGCTCTAAATGGGAGAACCGAAACACCATATATTTT	CASSSKWENRNTIYF
NA	TRBV14	TRBJ2-5	TRBD1	TGTGCCAGCAGCCAAGGCCCGGGACAGGGGGCGGAAGAGACCCAGTACTTC	CASSQGPGQGAEETQYF
NA	TRBV28	TRBJ2-2	NA	TGTGCCAGCAGCACTCCCACCGGGGAGCTGTTTTTT	CASSTPTGELFF
once	TRBV6-5	TRBJ1-6	NA	TGTGCCAGCGCAAGGGGATATAATTCACCCCTCCACTTT	CASARGYNSPLHF
NA	TRBV6-4	TRBJ2-7	NA	TGTGCCAGCAGTGACCCTTTTCAGGGGTTCCACGAGCAGTACTTC	CASSDPFQGFHEQYF
NA	TRBV28	TRBJ1-1	NA	TGTGCCAGCAGTTTCTCGGCAGGGAGGGGAAACGCCGAAGCTTTCTTT	CASSFSAGRGNAEAFF
NA	TRBV5-1	TRBJ2-5	TRBD2	TGCGCCACCCGCCGGGCGGGCGAGGGAGGGGAGACCCAGTACTTC	CATRRAGEGGETQYF
once	TRBV3-1/TRBV3-2	TRBJ1-5	TRBD1	TGTGCCAGCAGTGGGGACAGGGGGGTCGATAGCAATCAGCCCCAGCATTTT	CASSGDRGVDSNQPQHF
NA	TRBV30	TRBJ1-2	NA	TGTGCCTGGAGTGGAGGGAACTATGGCTACACCTTC	CAWSGGNYGYTF
NA	TRBV5-1	TRBJ2-1	TRBD2	TGCGCCAGCAGCTTGTTCGGGGGGGCGTTTGATGAGCAGTTCTTC	CASSLFGGAFDEQFF
NA	TRBV5-6	TRBJ2-3	NA	TGTGCCAGCAGCCTCGGCGGGGCCTCAGATACGCAGTATTTT	CASSLGGASDTQYF
NA	TRBV27	TRBJ1-4	TRBD1	TGTGCCAGCAGCCCAAGGACAGGGGATGAAAAACTGTTTTTT	CASSPRTGDEKLFF
NA	TRBV7-8	TRBJ1-1	TRBD1	TGTGCCAGCAGCTTAGCGGCTGGTGACAGGGGCTCTGAAGCTTTCTTT	CASSLAAGDRGSEAFF
NA	TRBV3-1/TRBV3-2	TRBJ2-7	NA	TGTGCCAGCAGCCAAGAGGCAGTCTACGAGCAGTACTTC	CASSQEAVYEQYF
NA	TRBV4-2	TRBJ2-2	NA	TGTGCCAGCAGCCCAGGTCCGAACACCGGGGAGCTGTTTTTT	CASSPGPNTGELFF
NA	TRBV5-1	TRBJ2-7	NA	TGCGCCAGCAGCTTGGAAAGCATGAGGACCTACGAGCAGTACTTC	CASSLESMRTYEQYF
NA	TRBV5-6	TRBJ2-3	NA	TGTGCCAGCAGCTTGGCCAGGACAGATACGCAGTATTTT	CASSLARTDTQYF
few	TRBV18	TRBJ1-1	NA	TGTGCCAGCTCACCACGGGGGGATGAAGCTTTCTTT	CASSPRGDEAFF
NA	TRBV2	TRBJ2-2	NA	TGTGCCTCCAGGGTGTACACCGGGGAGCTGTTTTTT	CASRVYTGELFF